This TCR beta chain was observed in a study of cytomegalovirus exposure and HLA in healthy donors. As for the study in general: The Caucasian-associated ancestry cluster contained approximately 81% of the 398 genotyped donors. Study results and limitations: Later analysis suggested most CMV-associated TCR beta chains were HLA-restricted. Indistinguishable V segments such as TRBV6-2 and TRBV6-3 were excluded. A later look showed TCR association rates differing by HLA locus, highest for DRB1 and lowest for HLA-C.

Details on this clone: The antigen is unknown.

A multiplex PCR was run with 60 Vbeta primers and 13 Jbeta primers. Sequencing used immunoSEQ multiplex PCR; TCRdb keeps in-frame clones, though not all of them. This table holds 150,000 to 200,000 clones. The CDR3 is 19 amino acids. Trimming took 5 bases from V and 3 from J; bases not matched to a gene: 9. CDR1 is SGHTA, CDR2 FQGNSA, per germline. The TCR was taken from a woman aged 18-35 years in good health and CMV-seropositive. The sample was PBMCs. V gene TRBV7-2 combines with J gene TRBJ2-2, with 16 bases identical to TRBD2. Here the CDR3 reads CASSRPGTSGGAHTGELFF. The CDR3 DNA reads TGTGCCAGCAGCCGTCCCGGGACTAGCGGGGGGGCCCACACCGGGGAGCTGTTTTTT.